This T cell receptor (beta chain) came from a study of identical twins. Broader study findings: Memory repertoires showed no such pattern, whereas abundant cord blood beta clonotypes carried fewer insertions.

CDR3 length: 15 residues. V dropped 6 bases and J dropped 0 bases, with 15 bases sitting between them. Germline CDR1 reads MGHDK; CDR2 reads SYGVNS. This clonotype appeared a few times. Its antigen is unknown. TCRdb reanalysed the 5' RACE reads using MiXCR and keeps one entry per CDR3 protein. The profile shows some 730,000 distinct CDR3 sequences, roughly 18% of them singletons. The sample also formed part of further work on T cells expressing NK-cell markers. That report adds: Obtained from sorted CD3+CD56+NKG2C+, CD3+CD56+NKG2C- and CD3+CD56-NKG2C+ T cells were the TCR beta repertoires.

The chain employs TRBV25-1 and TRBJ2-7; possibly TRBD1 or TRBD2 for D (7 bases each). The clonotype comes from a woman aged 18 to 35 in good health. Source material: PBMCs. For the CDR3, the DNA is TGTGCCAGCAGACCCAGGGGGGGAAACTCCTACGAGCAGTACTTC. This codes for CASRPRGGNSYEQYF.